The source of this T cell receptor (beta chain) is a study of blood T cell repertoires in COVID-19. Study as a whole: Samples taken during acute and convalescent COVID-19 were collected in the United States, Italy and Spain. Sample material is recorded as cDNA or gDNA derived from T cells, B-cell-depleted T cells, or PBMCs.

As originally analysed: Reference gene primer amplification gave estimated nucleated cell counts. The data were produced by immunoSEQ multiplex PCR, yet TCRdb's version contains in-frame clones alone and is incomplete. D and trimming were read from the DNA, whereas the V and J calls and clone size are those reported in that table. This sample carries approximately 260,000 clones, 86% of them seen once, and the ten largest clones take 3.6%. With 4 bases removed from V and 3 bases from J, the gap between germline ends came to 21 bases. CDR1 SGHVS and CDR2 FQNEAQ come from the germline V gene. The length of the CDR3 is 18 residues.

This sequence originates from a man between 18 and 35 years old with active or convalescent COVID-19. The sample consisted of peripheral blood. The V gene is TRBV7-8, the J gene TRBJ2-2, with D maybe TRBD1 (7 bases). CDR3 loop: CASSSNRGGEKDTGELFF. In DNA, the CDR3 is TGTGCCAGCAGCTCCAACAGGGGCGGGGAGAAAGACACCGGGGAGCTGTTTTTT.